A single sample gave rise to the 22 T cell receptor beta chains below, sequenced in a study of vaccination and CD4 T cells after COVID-19. Specified treatment: approximately nine-day PBMC culture with coronavirus spike peptide pools or control peptides (ViraFEST assay). The Oncomine TCR Beta short-read assay sequenced DNA from cultured CD4+ T cells. In TCRdb, the PCR reads were re-called with MiXCR into one record per CDR3 protein. This table holds approximately 17,000 distinct CDR3 sequences, 45% to 65% found once. Their specific antigens are unknown. The specimen was CD4+ T cells from blood, cultured in vitro. The source of these receptors is a human donor who had recovered from COVID-19.

The chain carries TRBV27 and TRBJ1-1; TRBD1 agrees at 7 bases. The CDR3 has 13 residues. Germline-derived CDR1 and CDR2 are MNHEY and SMNVEV (reference sequence). Trimming cost V 3 bases and J 5 bases; bases outside gene matches: 3. The CDR3 DNA sequence: TGTGCCAGCAGTTTGGGGACAGAGACTGAAGCTTTCTTT. It specifies CASSLGTETEAFF.

V is TRBV10-3 and J is TRBJ1-2, with D unclear. The germline V gene encodes CDR1 ENHRY and CDR2 SYGVKD. Trimming took off 6 bases at V and 6 bases at J, with 11 bases between the two ends. This CDR3 spans 12 amino acids. The CDR3 DNA follows: TGTGCCATCAGCCCGGGGAGGGATGGCTACACCTTC. Its translation: CAISPGRDGYTF.

The V and J genes are TRBV2 and TRBJ2-3, with 10 bases matching TRBD2. Trimming at V came to 7 bases and at J to 5 bases, leaving 6 bases not matched to a gene. This CDR3 is 14 amino acids long. The germline gives CDR1 SNHLY, CDR2 FYNNEI. CDR3 sequence reads: CASNLAGEIDTQYF. The CDR3 nucleotides read TGTGCCAGCAATCTAGCGGGAGAGATAGATACGCAGTATTTT.

The CDR3 coding sequence is TGTGCCAGCAGCCTCGCCGGGACTAGCGGGCTAGATACGCAGTATTTT. Translation gives CASSLAGTSGLDTQYF. The chain has TRBV9 and TRBJ2-3; 12 bases fit TRBD2. In germline, CDR1 is SGDLS, CDR2 YYNGEE. Trimming removed 4 bases from V and 5 bases from J; junction bases left unmatched: 8. CDR3 length: 16 amino acids.

This clonotype was recorded a few times. The genes are TRBV5-4 and TRBJ2-7; 10 bases fit TRBD2. Germline CDR1 and CDR2: SGHNT and YYREEE (reference sequence). V was pared by 2 bases and J by 2 bases, with 10 bases of the junction left unmatched. The CDR3 totals 17 residues. This CDR3 reads CASSLGASGSSPYEQYF. As DNA, the CDR3 is TGTGCCAGCAGCTTAGGGGCTAGCGGGAGTAGCCCCTACGAGCAGTACTTC.

The chain uses TRBV6-1 and TRBJ2-1, with D tentatively TRBD2 (6 bases). V was cut by 10 bases and J by 9 bases, with 19 bases left in between. CDR3 length: 13 residues. Germline V lookup: CDR1 MNHNS, CDR2 SASEGT. CDR3: CATTTRPGGEQFF. The CDR3 coding sequence is TGTGCCACCACGACTAGACCTGGCGGTGAGCAGTTCTTC.

The chain joins TRBV12-3 or TRBV12-4 to TRBJ1-1; D ambiguous. This CDR3 region has 13 residues. V shed 5 bases and J shed 4 bases, with 11 bases lying between them. For the CDR3, the DNA is TGTGCCAGCAGTGGACGTCTGGGCACTGAAGCTTTCTTT. The encoded protein is CASSGRLGTEAFF.

This clonotype has more than one count but fewer than ten. The chain employs TRBV5-5 and TRBJ2-5; 11 bases match TRBD2. V lost 7 bases, J lost 4 bases, and 18 bases stayed unmatched. From germline, CDR1 is SGHKS and CDR2 YYEKEE (reference sequence). The CDR3 runs 18 residues. The CDR3 protein is CASVPRLAGPVGGETQYF. CDR3 nucleotide sequence: TGTGCCAGCGTACCTCGACTAGCGGGACCAGTGGGGGGAGAGACCCAGTACTTC. The whole variable domain, filled in from reference TRBV5-5 and TRBJ2-5, reads DAGVTQSPTHLIKTRGQQVTLRCSPISGHKSVSWYQQVLGQGPQFIFQYYEKEERGRGNFPDRFSARQFPNYSSELNVNALLLGDSALYLCASVPRLAGPVGGETQYFGPGTRLLVL.

V is TRBV24-1 and J is TRBJ2-5, with D possibly matching TRBD2 (6 bases). Germline CDR1 reads KGHDR; CDR2 reads SFDVKD. The CDR3 totals 15 residues. V lost 4 bases and J 5 bases, leaving 16 bases between the germline ends. CDR3 bases: TGTGCCACCAGTGAGGGGGTTAGAGGAGGGGAGACCCAGTACTTC. Protein sequence: CATSEGVRGGETQYF.

This clonotype was counted only a few times. The chain has TRBV7-2 and TRBJ1-6; maybe TRBD1 (6 bases). The germline V and J ends were trimmed by 2 bases and 2 bases, with 7 bases remaining between them. Germline-derived CDR1 and CDR2 are SGHTA and FQGNSA. The CDR3 contains 15 residues. CDR3 amino acids: CASSLRTAYNSPLHF. The CDR3 DNA follows: TGTGCCAGCAGCTTAAGGACAGCCTATAATTCACCCCTCCACTTT. Looking up the rest from reference TRBV7-2 and TRBJ1-6 gives the full variable domain: GAGVSQSPSNKVTEKGKDVELRCDPISGHTALYWYRQSLGQGLEFLIYFQGNSAPDKSGLPSDRFSAERTGGSVSTLTIQRTQQEDSAVYLCASSLRTAYNSPLHFGNGTRLTVT.

The chain joins TRBV11-3 to TRBJ2-7, with 10 bases fitting TRBD2. From germline, CDR1 is SGHNT and CDR2 YENEEA. This CDR3 spans 13 amino acids. J gave up 6 bases and V 3 bases, and 2 bases lay outside the gene matches. The DNA of the CDR3 is TGTGCCAGCAGCTTCAGCGGGAGGGGCGAGCAGTACTTC. Translated: CASSFSGRGEQYF.

The chain uses TRBV29-1 and TRBJ1-1; no reliable D call. Trimming removed 4 bases at V and 6 bases at J, with 6 bases between. CDR1 is SQVTM and CDR2 is ANQGSEA in the germline V gene. The CDR3 sequence is 10 residues long. The CDR3: CSVVGPEAFF. CDR3 bases: TGCAGCGTTGTGGGCCCTGAAGCTTTCTTT.

The chain links TRBV6-2 or TRBV6-3 to TRBJ1-1; no definite D call. Per the germline V gene, CDR1 is MNHEY and CDR2 is SVGEGT. The V end was cut by 0 bases, the J end by 1 base, with 12 bases between. The CDR3 spans 16 residues. The CDR3 loop reads CASSYSVRLKNTEAFF. Here the CDR3 DNA reads TGTGCCAGCAGTTACTCTGTCAGGCTTAAGAACACTGAAGCTTTCTTT.

The rearrangement uses TRBV20-1 and TRBJ2-2; D assignment may be TRBD1 or TRBD2 (5 bases each). Trimming removed 0 bases at V and 4 bases at J, with 12 bases between. Germline V CDR1 and CDR2: DFQATT, SNEGSKA (reference sequence). The CDR3 length is 15 residues. CDR3 sequence reads: CSAREPTGRTGELFF. In DNA, the CDR3 is TGCAGTGCTAGAGAGCCGACGGGGCGCACCGGGGAGCTGTTTTTT.

In its sample, this clonotype was seen a few times. The chain carries TRBV24-1 and TRBJ2-5; 9 bases line up with TRBD2. This CDR3 is built from 15 residues. The J segment lost 4 bases and the V segment lost 3 bases, leaving 5 bases of the junction unmatched. Germline lookup yields CDR1 KGHDR and CDR2 SFDVKD. CDR3 in DNA: TGTGCCACCAGTGATCCTGCGACTAGCGGAGAGACCCAGTACTTC. Its translation is CATSDPATSGETQYF.

The rearrangement links TRBV15 to TRBJ1-6; 7 bases line up with TRBD1. Germline trimming cut 0 bases from V and 4 bases from J; bases unmatched to any gene: 9. CDR3 length: 18 residues. Germline V gene sequence: CDR1 LNHNV, CDR2 YYDKDF (reference sequence). The CDR3 is CATSRDQGGSRYNSPLHF. DNA for the CDR3: TGTGCCACCAGCAGAGATCAGGGGGGCTCCCGGTATAATTCACCCCTCCACTTT.

The J gene is TRBJ2-7, the V gene TRBV20-1; tentative D call: TRBD1 (5 bases). Germline CDR1 is DFQATT and CDR2 is SNEGSKA (reference sequence). The CDR3 consists of 14 residues. The ends were cut back, 6 bases at V and 7 bases at J, with 22 bases in the middle. The CDR3 loop reads CSAIDRSWRREQYF. CDR3 DNA: TGCAGTGCGATAGACAGATCCTGGAGAAGGGAGCAGTACTTC.

The chain combines TRBV12-3 or TRBV12-4 with TRBJ1-1; D is ambiguous. This CDR3 has 13 amino acids. With 6 bases removed from V and 1 base from J, the gap between germline ends came to 9 bases. CDR3 residues: CASSARENTEAFF. CDR3 coding DNA: TGTGCCAGCAGCGCGAGGGAGAACACTGAAGCTTTCTTT.

The chain uses TRBV6-5 and TRBJ2-2, with TRBD1 matching 11 bases. Losses at the gene ends were 4 bases for V and 8 bases for J; bases not matched to a gene: 6. CDR1 and CDR2 from the germline V gene are MNHEY and SVGAGI. CDR3 length: 15 amino acids. The CDR3 nucleotides read TGTGCCAGCAGTTTTCGGACAGGGGGCTTGGGGGAGCTGTTTTTT. This sequence encodes CASSFRTGGLGELFF.

The V gene is TRBV11-2, the J gene TRBJ2-6; TRBD2 matches 8 bases. Per germline, CDR1 SGHAT and CDR2 FQNNGV. Trimming cost V 8 bases and J 4 bases; bases outside gene matches: 16. The CDR3 runs to 18 residues. CDR3 sequence reads: CASRPGRGGSAGANVLTF. For the CDR3, the DNA is TGTGCCAGCCGACCCGGGAGGGGGGGATCAGCGGGGGCCAACGTCCTGACTTTC.

The rearrangement joins TRBV7-3 to TRBJ2-2; D is undetermined. Trimming took 4 bases from V and 6 from J, leaving 12 bases between them. This CDR3 has 14 amino acids. The V gene's germline CDR1 is SGHTA and CDR2 FQGTGA. The CDR3 DNA reads as TGTGCCAGCAGCTCAACGAGGCCCCCCGGGGAGCTGTTTTTT. This encodes CASSSTRPPGELFF.

The chain links TRBV20-1 to TRBJ2-7; D could derive from TRBD1 or TRBD2 (5 bases each). From germline, CDR1 is DFQATT and CDR2 SNEGSKA (reference sequence). V was trimmed by 5 bases and J by 3 bases, leaving 17 bases between them. CDR3 size: 14 residues. CDR3 sequence (DNA): TGCAGTGCTGCTACCGGGACGCAGGTCTACGAGCAGTACTTC. Amino acid sequence: CSAATGTQVYEQYF.